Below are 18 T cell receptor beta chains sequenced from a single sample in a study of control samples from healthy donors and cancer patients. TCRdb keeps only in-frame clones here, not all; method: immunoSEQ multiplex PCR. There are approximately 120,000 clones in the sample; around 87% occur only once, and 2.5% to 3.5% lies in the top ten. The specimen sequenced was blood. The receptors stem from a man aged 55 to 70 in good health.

The CDR3 loop is CASRVHDGSYEQYF. CDR3 DNA: TGTGCCAGCCGAGTCCACGACGGGAGCTACGAGCAGTACTTC. The chain carries TRBV28 and TRBJ2-7; D possibly corresponds to TRBD2 (6 bases). Germline values: CDR1 MDHEN, CDR2 SYDVKM. Trimming left V 8 bases short and J 3 bases short, with 17 bases between. The CDR3 has 14 residues.

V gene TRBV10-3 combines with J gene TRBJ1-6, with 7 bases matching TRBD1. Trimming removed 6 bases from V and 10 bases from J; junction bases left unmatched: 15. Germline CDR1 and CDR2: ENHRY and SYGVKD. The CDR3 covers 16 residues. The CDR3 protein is CAISAALTGRDSPLHF. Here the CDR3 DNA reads TGTGCCATCAGCGCGGCCCTGACAGGGAGAGACTCACCCCTCCACTTT.

This CDR3 reads CASSSDRGYEQYF. DNA of the CDR3: TGTGCCAGTAGTTCTGACAGGGGCTACGAGCAGTACTTC. V usage is TRBV19 and J usage is TRBJ2-7; TRBD1 aligns across 8 bases. This CDR3 is 13 amino acids long. Germline V gene data show CDR1 as LNHDA and CDR2 as SQIVND (reference sequence). V dropped 5 bases and J dropped 3; count of bases not matched to a gene: 3.

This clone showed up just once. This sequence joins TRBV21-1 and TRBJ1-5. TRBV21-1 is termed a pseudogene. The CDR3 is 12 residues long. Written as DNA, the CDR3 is TGTGCCAGCAGCAAAGGCCATCAGCCCCAGCATTTT. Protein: CASSKGHQPQHF.

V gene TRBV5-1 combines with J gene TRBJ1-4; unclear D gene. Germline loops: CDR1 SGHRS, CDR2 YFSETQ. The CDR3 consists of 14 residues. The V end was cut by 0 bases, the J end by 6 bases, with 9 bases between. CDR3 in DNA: TGCGCCAGCAGCTTGGGCCCGCAAGATGAAAAACTGTTTTTT. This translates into CASSLGPQDEKLFF. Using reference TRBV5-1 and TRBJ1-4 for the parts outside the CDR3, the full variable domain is KAGVTQTPRYLIKTRGQQVTLSCSPISGHRSVSWYQQTPGQGLQFLFEYFSETQRNKGNFPGRFSGRQFSNSRSEMNVSTLELGDSALYLCASSLGPQDEKLFFGSGTQLSVL.

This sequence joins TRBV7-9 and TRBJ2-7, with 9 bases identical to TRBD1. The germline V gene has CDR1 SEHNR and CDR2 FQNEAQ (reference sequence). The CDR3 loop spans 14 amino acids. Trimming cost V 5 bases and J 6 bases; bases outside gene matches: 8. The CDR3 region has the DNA TGTGCCAGCAGCCACGGGACAGGGATACCCGAGCAGTACTTC. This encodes CASSHGTGIPEQYF.

CDR3 sequence (DNA): TGTGCCAGTAGTGACACGGCGGGGGGCCCATTCTTC. Amino acid sequence: CASSDTAGGPFF. This chain uses TRBV19 with TRBJ2-1; 8 nucleotides match TRBD2. The ends lost 5 bases at V and 16 bases at J; junction bases unmatched: 10. The CDR3 sequence is 12 residues long. CDR1 is LNHDA and CDR2 is SQIVND in the germline V gene (reference sequence).

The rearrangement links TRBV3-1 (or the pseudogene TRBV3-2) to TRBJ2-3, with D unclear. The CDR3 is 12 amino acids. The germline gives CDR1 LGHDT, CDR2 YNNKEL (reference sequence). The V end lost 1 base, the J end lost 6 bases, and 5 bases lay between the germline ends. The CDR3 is CASSQVSDTQYF. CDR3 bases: TGTGCCAGCAGCCAAGTATCCGATACGCAGTATTTT.

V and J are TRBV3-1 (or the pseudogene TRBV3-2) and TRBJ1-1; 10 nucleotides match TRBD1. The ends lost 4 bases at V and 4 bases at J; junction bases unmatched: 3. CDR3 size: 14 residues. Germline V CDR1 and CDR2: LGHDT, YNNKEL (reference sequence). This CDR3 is CASSPRTGGTEAFF. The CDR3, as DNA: TGTGCCAGCAGCCCCCGGACAGGGGGCACTGAAGCTTTCTTT.

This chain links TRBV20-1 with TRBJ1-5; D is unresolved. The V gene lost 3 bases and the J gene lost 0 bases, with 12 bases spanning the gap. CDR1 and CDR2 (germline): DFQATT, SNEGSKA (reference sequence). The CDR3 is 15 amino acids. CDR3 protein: CSASREGNSNQPQHF. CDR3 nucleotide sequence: TGCAGTGCTAGTAGGGAGGGAAATAGCAATCAGCCCCAGCATTTT.

The CDR3 nucleotides are TGTGCCAGCAGGTCTACAGGGGCCCTGAACACTGAAGCTTTCTTT. Protein: CASRSTGALNTEAFF. The genes are TRBV28 and TRBJ1-1; TRBD1 aligns across 7 bases. The V gene end was trimmed by 6 bases and the J gene end by 0 bases; junction bases not matched to a gene: 7. The CDR3 consists of 15 residues. Germline V gene sequence: CDR1 MDHEN, CDR2 SYDVKM.

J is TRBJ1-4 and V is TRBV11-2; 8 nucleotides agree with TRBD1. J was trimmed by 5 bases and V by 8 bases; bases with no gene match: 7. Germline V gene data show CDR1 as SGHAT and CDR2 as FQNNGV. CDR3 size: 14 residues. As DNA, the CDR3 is TGTGCCAGCCAGACGGGGACAGGAAATGAAAAACTGTTTTTT. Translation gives CASQTGTGNEKLFF.

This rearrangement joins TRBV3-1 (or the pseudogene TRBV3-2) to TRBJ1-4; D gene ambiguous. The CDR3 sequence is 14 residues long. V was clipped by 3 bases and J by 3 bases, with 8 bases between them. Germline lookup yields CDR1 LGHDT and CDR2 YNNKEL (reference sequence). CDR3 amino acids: CASSHVVANEKLFF. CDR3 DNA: TGTGCCAGCAGCCACGTGGTCGCTAATGAAAAACTGTTTTTT.

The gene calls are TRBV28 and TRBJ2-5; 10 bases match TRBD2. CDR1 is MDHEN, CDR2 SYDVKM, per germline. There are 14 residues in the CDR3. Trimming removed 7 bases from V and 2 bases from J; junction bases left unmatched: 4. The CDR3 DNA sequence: TGTGCCAGCACCCCTAGCGGGGGTCAAGAGACCCAGTACTTC. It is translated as CASTPSGGQETQYF.

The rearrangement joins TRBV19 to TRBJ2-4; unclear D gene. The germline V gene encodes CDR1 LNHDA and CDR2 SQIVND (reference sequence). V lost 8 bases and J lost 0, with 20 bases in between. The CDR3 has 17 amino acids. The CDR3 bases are TGTGCCAGTTCTCCCCCTGATGGGATACGAGCCAAAAACATTCAGTACTTC. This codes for CASSPPDGIRAKNIQYF.

The CDR3 region has the DNA TGTGCCAGCGTGGAGAACACTGAAGCTTTCTTT. Its protein is CASVENTEAFF. V gene TRBV7-9 combines with J gene TRBJ1-1; D unclear. The CDR3 extends over 11 amino acids. CDR1 and CDR2 from the germline V gene are SEHNR and FQNEAQ (reference sequence). The ends were cut back, 8 bases at V and 1 base at J, with 5 bases in the middle.

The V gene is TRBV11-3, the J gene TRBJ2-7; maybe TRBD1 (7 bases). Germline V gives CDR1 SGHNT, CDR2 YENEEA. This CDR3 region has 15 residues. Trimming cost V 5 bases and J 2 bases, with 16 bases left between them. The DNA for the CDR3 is TGTGCCAGCAGCCAGGGGGGCACCGAGACCTACGAGCAGTACTTC. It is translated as CASSQGGTETYEQYF.

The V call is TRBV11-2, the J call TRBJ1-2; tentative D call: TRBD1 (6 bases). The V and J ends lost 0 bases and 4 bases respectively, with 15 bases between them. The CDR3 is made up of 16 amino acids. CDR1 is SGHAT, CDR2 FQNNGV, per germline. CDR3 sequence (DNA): TGTGCCAGCAGCTTAGATGGGGGCAGGATTGCCTATGGCTACACCTTC. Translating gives CASSLDGGRIAYGYTF.